Sequencing of this T cell receptor (beta chain) was carried out in a study of shared clonotypes between healthy human individuals. As concerns this clone: Its antigen is unidentified. The junction differs from germline at one of its ends, possibly a read error.

Produced via immunoSEQ multiplex PCR; TCRdb's table is partial and in-frame only. The repertoire holds some 660,000 clones, with more than 70% as singletons. General observations from the study: Investigators expected sequencing depth to affect clonotype sharing among donors.

The CDR3 loop spans 12 amino acids. CDR1 is MDHEN and CDR2 is SYDVKM in the germline V gene. This clonotype was obtained from a woman under 40 in good health. The chain is built from TRBV28 and TRBJ2-1; D might be TRBD2 (5 bases). Sequencing was performed on memory CD4+ T cells sorted from blood. Sample subset: CD45RA-negative fraction. The CDR3 here is CASSSSPNQQFF. CDR3 sequence (DNA): TGTGCCAGCAGTTCTAGCCCCAATCAGCAGTTCTTC.